This entry concerns a single T cell receptor beta chain. In the original workflow: Estimates of nucleated cell counts were drawn from the amplification of reference gene primers. Sequencing was performed with immunoSEQ multiplex PCR; in TCRdb, only in-frame clones are kept and a portion is missing. V and J calls and clone size are those listed in that table; D and trimming were worked out from the DNA. The top ten clones hold roughly 3.7% of a sample with roughly 52,000 clones, about nine tenths of them seen once. The germline V gene encodes CDR1 SGHNT and CDR2 YENEEA. V trimming: 3 bases; J trimming: 4 bases; junction bases outside the gene matches: 10. The CDR3 has 16 amino acids. This record comes from a study of blood T cell repertoires in COVID-19. About the study: T cells, B-cell-depleted T cells, or PBMCs provided the cDNA or gDNA that served as material.

The specimen sequenced was peripheral blood. This chain joins TRBV11-3 and TRBJ2-5; TRBD2 matches at 8 bases. This sequence was found in a man aged 35 to 55 with COVID-19, enrolled during active disease. The CDR3 nucleotides read TGTGCCAGCAGCTTCATGGGAGCGGGGGTAGCAGAGACCCAGTACTTC. It is translated as CASSFMGAGVAETQYF.